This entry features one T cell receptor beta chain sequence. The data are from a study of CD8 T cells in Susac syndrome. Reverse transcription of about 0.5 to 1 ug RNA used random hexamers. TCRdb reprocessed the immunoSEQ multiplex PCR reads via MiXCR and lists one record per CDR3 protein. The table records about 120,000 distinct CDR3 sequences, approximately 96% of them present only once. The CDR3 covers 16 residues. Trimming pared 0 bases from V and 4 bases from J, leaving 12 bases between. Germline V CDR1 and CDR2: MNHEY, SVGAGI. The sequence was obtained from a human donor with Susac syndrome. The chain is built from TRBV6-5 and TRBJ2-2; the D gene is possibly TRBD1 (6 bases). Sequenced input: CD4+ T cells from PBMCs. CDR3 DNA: TGTGCCAGCAGTTACTCTCTACAGGGTGGCACCGGGGAGCTGTTTTTT. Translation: CASSYSLQGGTGELFF.